The 22 T cell receptor beta chains below come from one sample, sequenced in a study of CD4 T cells in relation to SARS-CoV-2 and coronaviruses. Unexposed donor CD4+ T cells date from about 2011-2018, before the COVID-19 pandemic. Isolation of CD4+ T cells took place after roughly nine days in culture. For these receptors, no antigen is known. Repertoires were generated with immunoSEQ multiplex PCR, while TCRdb's copy carries only in-frame clones and drops some. The data contain 15,000 to 20,000 clones, 75% to 85% of them singletons. The sample taken for sequencing was CD4+ T cells from PBMCs, cultured in vitro. All receptors come from a human donor in good health.

The chain links TRBV20-1 to TRBJ2-5; D is unclear. CDR1 and CDR2 (germline): DFQATT, SNEGSKA (reference sequence). V dropped 3 bases and J dropped 2 bases, with 19 bases sitting between them. The CDR3 length is 16 residues. The CDR3 DNA reads TGCAGTGCTAGTTCTAGTACGAAGATTGATCAAGAGACCCAGTACTTC. The encoded protein is CSASSSTKIDQETQYF.

This clone is a singleton in its sample. This chain uses TRBV19 with TRBJ1-2, with a weak D call TRBD1 (6 bases). CDR1 is LNHDA and CDR2 is SQIVND in the germline V gene (reference sequence). V lost 6 bases, J lost 7 bases, and 21 bases lay in between. The CDR3 has 15 residues. The CDR3 bases are TGTGCCAGTAGAAAACAACAGGGTCGTCAGGGTGGCTACACCTTC. This sequence encodes CASRKQQGRQGGYTF.

A single count supports this clone. This chain connects TRBV10-3 to TRBJ1-2; TRBD1 matches 7 bases. This CDR3 is 13 amino acids long. Germline V gives CDR1 ENHRY, CDR2 SYGVKD. The ends lost 3 bases at V and 4 bases at J; junction bases unmatched: 2. The CDR3 bases are TGTGCCATCAGTGATGGGACAGCCTATGGCTACACCTTC. The encoded protein is CAISDGTAYGYTF.

The V gene is TRBV3-1 (or the pseudogene TRBV3-2), the J gene TRBJ1-3, with D maybe TRBD1 (6 bases). The CDR3 has 15 residues. The germline V gene encodes CDR1 LGHDT and CDR2 YNNKEL (reference sequence). V lost 1 base to trimming and J lost 0 bases, with 7 bases between them. This CDR3 is CASSQGTDSGNTIYF. CDR3 DNA: TGTGCCAGCAGCCAAGGGACAGACTCTGGAAACACCATATATTTT.

The chain recombines TRBV3-1 (or the pseudogene TRBV3-2) with TRBJ1-1; D is uncertain. The germline V gene has CDR1 LGHDT and CDR2 YNNKEL (reference sequence). The length of the CDR3 is 14 residues. The germline V and J ends were trimmed by 1 base and 0 bases, with 6 bases remaining between them. CDR3 residues: CASSQGGLNTEAFF. The CDR3, as DNA: TGTGCCAGCAGCCAAGGGGGATTGAACACTGAAGCTTTCTTT.

This clone was observed a single time. V and J are TRBV6-6 and TRBJ1-2; D is perhaps TRBD1 (5 bases). Germline V gene sequence: CDR1 MNHNY, CDR2 SVGAGI (reference sequence). Trimming shortened V by 2 bases and J by 3 bases, and 7 bases separated the two germline ends. The CDR3 runs to 13 residues. As DNA, the CDR3 is TGTGCCAGCAGTTACGGCAGGGACTATGGCTACACCTTC. Translated, it gives CASSYGRDYGYTF.

The chain links TRBV19 to TRBJ1-3; D call uncertain. Trimming left V 5 bases short and J 0 bases short, with 14 bases between. Looked up from germline, CDR1 is LNHDA and CDR2 is SQIVND (reference sequence). This CDR3 has 16 amino acids. DNA for the CDR3: TGTGCCAGTAGTCGTGGATTTTTAGGCTCTGGAAACACCATATATTTT. Protein: CASSRGFLGSGNTIYF.

The chain recombines TRBV10-1 with TRBJ2-5, with D perhaps matching TRBD2 (5 bases). Looked up from germline, CDR1 is WNHNN and CDR2 is SYGVQD (reference sequence). CDR3 length: 13 residues. Between the trimmed V and J ends, which lost 5 bases and 7 bases, there was a span of 14 bases. The CDR3 reads CASSRGLPGTQYF. DNA for the CDR3: TGCGCCAGCAGTAGAGGGCTCCCGGGGACCCAGTACTTC.

This chain connects TRBV6-1 to TRBJ2-7, with D hard to call. Trimming took off 0 bases at V and 7 bases at J, with 13 bases between the two ends. There are 14 residues in the CDR3. Germline CDR1 reads MNHNS; CDR2 reads SASEGT. The CDR3 coding sequence is TGTGCCAGCAGTGAAGCGCTTCGCCAGAATGAGCAGTACTTC. Translated, it gives CASSEALRQNEQYF.

This chain uses TRBV6-1 with TRBJ2-7, with D perhaps matching TRBD1 (5 bases). Germline loops: CDR1 MNHNS, CDR2 SASEGT. The CDR3 extends over 16 amino acids. V was clipped by 4 bases and J by 0 bases, with 16 bases between them. The CDR3 sequence: CASSVGPQELSYEQYF. DNA for the CDR3: TGTGCCAGCAGTGTGGGGCCCCAGGAACTCTCCTACGAGCAGTACTTC.

This clone was detected only a few times. The chain uses TRBV19 and TRBJ1-2; D is possibly TRBD1 (5 bases). Germline-derived CDR1 and CDR2 are LNHDA and SQIVND (reference sequence). The CDR3 sequence is 14 residues long. V was cut by 4 bases and J by 0 bases, with 9 bases left in between. The CDR3 here is CASSTGFPNYGYTF. The CDR3 DNA reads TGTGCCAGTAGTACAGGGTTTCCTAACTATGGCTACACCTTC.

A few counts support this clone. This chain connects TRBV24-1 to TRBJ2-1; 9 bases map to TRBD1. The junction had 16 bases not matched to a gene; V was cut back by 3 bases and J by 8 bases. Germline V gene sequence: CDR1 KGHDR, CDR2 SFDVKD. The length of the CDR3 is 18 residues. The CDR3, as DNA: TGTGCCACCAGTGATCCATCGGCTGCTGGACAGGGGATCCATGAGCAGTTCTTC. It encodes CATSDPSAAGQGIHEQFF.

As regards this clone: Compared with germline, one end of the junction differs, possibly owing to a read error. The chain combines TRBV2 with TRBJ1-1; D is unresolved. This CDR3 has 11 amino acids. Germline V gene sequence: CDR1 SNHLY, CDR2 FYNNEI. The CDR3 region has the DNA TGTGCCAGCAGGGAAGAGACAGAAGCTTTCTTT. The encoded protein is CASREETEAFF.

This clone was counted between two and nine times. The CDR3 bases are TGTGCCAGCAGTTCGCCAAATTCACCCCTCCACTTT. Its translation is CASSSPNSPLHF. The V call is TRBV27, the J call TRBJ1-6; D uncertain. Germline CDR1 MNHEY, CDR2 SMNVEV (reference sequence). CDR3 length: 12 amino acids. Trimming cost V 4 bases and J 7 bases, with 5 bases left between them.

This chain joins TRBV5-6 and TRBJ1-5, with D unclear. This CDR3 contains 15 residues. The V gene lost 6 bases and the J gene lost 0 bases, with 13 bases spanning the gap. The germline V gene has CDR1 SGHDT and CDR2 YYEEEE. The DNA for the CDR3 is TGTGCCAGCACCTGGGGTCCAGATAGCAATCAGCCCCAGCATTTT. Its translation is CASTWGPDSNQPQHF.

This clone is classed as medium-sized. The genes are TRBV6-5 and TRBJ1-1, with D possibly being TRBD1 (5 bases). V lost 2 bases and J 7 bases, leaving 14 bases between the germline ends. The germline V gene has CDR1 MNHEY and CDR2 SVGAGI. The CDR3 totals 14 residues. CDR3 residues: CASSYGARRVEAFF. For the CDR3, the DNA is TGTGCCAGCAGTTACGGGGCCAGGCGGGTTGAAGCTTTCTTT.

This sequence joins TRBV12-3 or TRBV12-4 and TRBJ1-2; tentatively, D is TRBD1 (5 bases). The V gene lost 6 bases and the J gene lost 4 bases, with 12 bases spanning the gap. CDR3 length equals 13 residues. CDR3 sequence: CASRSGGGYGYTF. Here the CDR3 DNA reads TGTGCCAGCAGGTCCGGGGGAGGCTATGGCTACACCTTC.

The rearrangement joins TRBV10-3 to TRBJ2-7; tentative D call: TRBD1 (5 bases). The V and J ends lost 8 bases and 1 base respectively, with 9 bases between them. CDR1 is ENHRY and CDR2 is SYGVKD in the germline V gene. This CDR3 region has 12 residues. The CDR3 region is CAIGRESYEQYF. CDR3 in DNA: TGTGCCATCGGCAGGGAATCCTACGAGCAGTACTTC.

This clone is a singleton in its sample. This chain uses TRBV4-1 with TRBJ2-2; no clear D. V gave up 0 bases and J gave up 7 bases, with 18 bases separating them. The CDR3 has 17 amino acids. Germline values: CDR1 MGHRA, CDR2 YSYEKL. CDR3 sequence: CASSQDYSAWGVGELFF. The CDR3 DNA is TGCGCCAGCAGCCAAGATTACAGCGCGTGGGGTGTCGGGGAGCTGTTTTTT.

The V and J genes are TRBV6-5 and TRBJ2-3; 10 bases map to TRBD2. The CDR3 has 15 amino acids. Looked up from germline, CDR1 is MNHEY and CDR2 is SVGAGI. The junction had 4 bases not matched to a gene; V was cut back by 6 bases and J by 1 base. In DNA, the CDR3 is TGTGCCAGCAGCGTCCTAGCGGGAGGCACAGATACGCAGTATTTT. Protein product: CASSVLAGGTDTQYF.

For the CDR3, the DNA is TGTGCCAGCAGCCTACTAGCGGGAGTCGCCAATGAGCAGTTCTTC. It encodes CASSLLAGVANEQFF. The chain uses TRBV6-4 and TRBJ2-1, with TRBD2 identical over 11 bases. Germline V CDR1 and CDR2: MRHNA, SNTAGT. The CDR3 runs to 15 residues. V lost 6 bases, J lost 6 bases, and 7 bases stayed unmatched.

V is TRBV5-1 and J is TRBJ2-6, with D possibly matching TRBD2 (6 bases). Trimming took 4 bases from V and 2 from J, leaving 10 bases between them. CDR1 and CDR2 from the germline V gene are SGHRS and YFSETQ. The CDR3 runs to 15 residues. The CDR3 spells CASSPPGAGANVLTF. DNA of the CDR3: TGCGCCAGCAGCCCGCCGGGGGCTGGGGCCAACGTCCTGACTTTC.